Detailed here is one T cell receptor beta chain. Its antigen is still unknown. These data belong to a study of regulatory T cells in long-lasting Graves disease. Findings and caveats of the study: Persistent disease samples used TRBV28, TRBJ1-2 and TRBJ2-5 preferentially.

Arm-PCR with iRepertoire HTBI primers amplified the CDR3 regions for these TCR beta libraries. TCRdb re-called the multiplex PCR reads through MiXCR, storing one row per CDR3 protein. The data show about 540,000 distinct CDR3 sequences, about 14% seen once. Noted time point: newly diagnosed GD, antithyroid drugs for less than 3 months. Researchers made the TCR library from RNA that was extracted from PBMCs. An endocrinology unit in Xi'an, China, supplied the patients. The junction had 8 bases not matched to a gene; V was cut back by 7 bases and J by 4 bases. The CDR3 length is 15 residues. In germline, CDR1 is SGHAT, CDR2 FQNNGV. The sample also formed part of further work on T cells in Graves' hyperthyroidism and ophthalmopathy. That work adds: Appearing also in blood were most of the thyroid clonotypes expanded above 0.001.

This material consisted of peripheral blood mononuclear cells (PBMCs), taken at new diagnosis, from a patient treated with antithyroid drugs. The receptor's source is a man aged 30-40 years with Graves disease. The V and J genes are TRBV11-2 and TRBJ2-2; 8 nucleotides match TRBD1. The CDR3 loop reads CASNPGQGITGELFF. CDR3 in DNA: TGTGCCAGCAACCCCGGACAGGGAATCACCGGGGAGCTGTTTTTT.